This note documents a single T cell receptor (beta chain) sequence. The data derive from a study of identical twins' blood T cells. TCRdb independently ran MiXCR on the 5' RACE reads; one entry per CDR3 protein. The sample contains roughly 340,000 distinct CDR3 sequences, roughly 27% of which appear only once. Source material: PBMCs. This sequence originates from a woman aged 18-55 years in good health.

The CDR3 protein is CSVEGNRAQAFF. The CDR3 coding sequence is TGCAGCGTTGAGGGGAACAGGGCCCAAGCTTTCTTT. The rearrangement joins TRBV29-1 to TRBJ1-1, with D possibly being TRBD1 (6 bases). Trimming cost V 3 bases and J 9 bases, with 14 bases left between them. This CDR3 is built from 12 residues. Germline loops: CDR1 SQVTM, CDR2 ANQGSEA.